One and the same sample provided the 19 T cell receptor beta chains below, sequenced in a study of OX40 agonist ivuxolimab in advanced cancers. Method: immunoSEQ multiplex PCR; TCRdb's copy keeps in-frame clones and lacks some. Seen here are fewer than 100,000 clones, about 80% observed once, and the top ten hold approximately 0.44%. The material sequenced was CD4+ or CD8+ T cells sorted from blood, taken in a trial of the OX40 agonist ivuxolimab. These receptors were taken from an adult with an advanced solid tumor such as melanoma, head and neck, liver or kidney cancer.

This clone was seen only once. This chain joins TRBV18 and TRBJ2-2, with D perhaps TRBD1 (6 bases). The germline V and J ends were trimmed by 5 bases and 1 base, with 11 bases remaining between them. This CDR3 spans 15 amino acids. Per germline, CDR1 KGHSH and CDR2 LQKENI. CDR3 amino acids: CASSGDRLNTGELFF. The CDR3 region has the DNA TGTGCCAGCTCAGGTGACAGGCTGAACACCGGGGAGCTGTTTTTT.

This chain links TRBV5-5 with TRBJ1-1; D is unclear. There are 15 residues in the CDR3. The V end lost 2 bases, the J end lost 0 bases, and 11 bases lay between the germline ends. The germline V gene encodes CDR1 SGHKS and CDR2 YYEKEE (reference sequence). The CDR3 nucleotides read TGTGCCAGCAGCTTAACTGGACTGATGAACACTGAAGCTTTCTTT. It yields the protein CASSLTGLMNTEAFF.

V and J are TRBV6-6 and TRBJ1-4; D gene uncertain. Trimming pared 0 bases from V and 0 bases from J, leaving 8 bases between. The CDR3 has 16 residues. Germline V gives CDR1 MNHNY, CDR2 SVGAGI (reference sequence). CDR3 nucleotide sequence: TGTGCCAGCAGTTACTCAGGGTCCCCAACTAATGAAAAACTGTTTTTT. Residues: CASSYSGSPTNEKLFF.

This chain connects TRBV10-3 to TRBJ2-3; possible D gene TRBD2, 5 bases. V lost 0 bases and J lost 2, with 9 bases in between. The CDR3 totals 15 residues. Germline CDR1 is ENHRY and CDR2 is SYGVKD. This CDR3 reads CAISESDGVTDTQYF. CDR3 sequence (DNA): TGTGCCATCAGTGAGTCAGACGGGGTCACAGATACGCAGTATTTT.

The CDR3 sequence: CAWARGAYEQYF. Written as DNA, the CDR3 is TGTGCCTGGGCCAGGGGTGCCTACGAGCAGTACTTC. This rearrangement joins TRBV30 to TRBJ2-7; possible D gene TRBD1, 6 bases. This CDR3 is 12 amino acids long. In germline, CDR1 is GTSNPN, CDR2 SVGIG (reference sequence). The V end lost 5 bases, the J end lost 2 bases, and 10 bases lay between the germline ends.

The rearrangement uses TRBV18 and TRBJ2-5; TRBD1 matches 8 bases. V was pared by 4 bases and J by 3 bases, with 10 bases of the junction left unmatched. Germline V lookup: CDR1 KGHSH, CDR2 LQKENI. This CDR3 contains 16 residues. The CDR3 DNA follows: TGTGCCAGCTCACGGGTGCGCTCGACAGGGGAAGAGACCCAGTACTTC. It encodes CASSRVRSTGEETQYF.

This chain links TRBV6-5 with TRBJ1-1; D remains ambiguous. This CDR3 has 15 residues. Germline assignment: CDR1 MNHEY and CDR2 SVGAGI. V lost 0 bases to trimming and J lost 1 base, with 9 bases between them. CDR3 bases: TGTGCCAGCAGTTACTCGATGATCAGGAACACTGAAGCTTTCTTT. Its translation: CASSYSMIRNTEAFF.

This clone was recorded only once. The CDR3 protein is CAWSATGTSRNEKLFF. CDR3 in DNA: TGTGCCTGGAGTGCCACCGGGACATCGCGTAATGAAAAACTGTTTTTT. The chain links TRBV30 to TRBJ1-4; D may be TRBD1 (6 bases). Per the germline V gene, CDR1 is GTSNPN and CDR2 is SVGIG (reference sequence). V lost 1 base and J 4 bases, leaving 16 bases between the germline ends. The CDR3 is 16 residues long.

The chain uses TRBV7-2 and TRBJ1-4; no definite D call. Between the trimmed V and J ends, which lost 1 base and 5 bases, there was a span of 11 bases. The CDR3 length is 15 residues. Germline values: CDR1 SGHTA, CDR2 FQGNSA. The CDR3 loop is CASSLDPARNEKLFF. DNA of the CDR3: TGTGCCAGCAGCTTAGACCCTGCCAGAAATGAAAAACTGTTTTTT.

The chain links TRBV6-1 to TRBJ2-2; D gene ambiguous. CDR3 length: 11 residues. Germline V lookup: CDR1 MNHNS, CDR2 SASEGT. V shed 6 bases and J shed 6 bases, with 5 bases lying between them. CDR3 sequence (DNA): TGTGCCAGCAGAGGGTCCGGGGAGCTGTTTTTT. Its protein product is CASRGSGELFF.

V usage is TRBV28 and J usage is TRBJ2-5, with D perhaps assigned TRBD1 or TRBD2 (5 bases each). This CDR3 is built from 13 residues. Germline V gene sequence: CDR1 MDHEN, CDR2 SYDVKM. V was pared by 5 bases and J by 1 base, with 8 bases between. The CDR3 coding sequence is TGTGCCAGCAGTCCCGGGACCCAAGAGACCCAGTACTTC. Encoded protein: CASSPGTQETQYF.

The rearrangement uses TRBV5-6 and TRBJ2-4; 8 positions match TRBD1. The CDR3 is made up of 15 amino acids. V trimming: 1 base; J trimming: 0 bases; junction bases outside the gene matches: 0. Germline assignment: CDR1 SGHDT and CDR2 YYEEEE. The chain's CDR3 is CASSLTGGAKNIQYF. CDR3 sequence (DNA): TGTGCCAGCAGCTTGACAGGGGGAGCCAAAAACATTCAGTACTTC.

This clone has a single count. The rearrangement uses TRBV7-2 and TRBJ2-5; 7 bases map to TRBD2. With V trimmed by 1 base and J by 1 base, 3 bases remained unmatched. Germline V gives CDR1 SGHTA, CDR2 FQGNSA. This CDR3 region has 15 residues. Here the CDR3 DNA reads TGTGCCAGCAGCTTAGTAGCGGGCATCCAAGAGACCCAGTACTTC. Translation: CASSLVAGIQETQYF.

The chain combines TRBV7-9 with TRBJ2-1, with 9 bases identical to TRBD2. Germline lookup yields CDR1 SEHNR and CDR2 FQNEAQ (reference sequence). With V trimmed by 1 base and J by 2 bases, 3 bases remained unmatched. This CDR3 has 16 amino acids. This CDR3 reads CASSLVAGGPYNEQFF. For the CDR3, the DNA is TGTGCCAGCAGCTTAGTTGCGGGGGGGCCCTACAATGAGCAGTTCTTC.

V gene TRBV28 combines with J gene TRBJ1-1; D call uncertain. V lost 1 base and J lost 0, with 9 bases in between. Germline-derived CDR1 and CDR2 are MDHEN and SYDVKM. This CDR3 has 15 residues. In DNA, the CDR3 is TGTGCCAGCAGTTTATCGATGGAATTGAACACTGAAGCTTTCTTT. Translating gives CASSLSMELNTEAFF.

This chain uses TRBV5-4 with TRBJ2-5, with 7 bases aligning to TRBD1. Germline V gives CDR1 SGHNT, CDR2 YYREEE (reference sequence). The V gene end was trimmed by 4 bases and the J gene end by 2 bases; junction bases not matched to a gene: 5. This CDR3 comprises 14 residues. CDR3 sequence reads: CASSHGQVQETQYF. In nucleotides, the CDR3 is TGTGCCAGCAGCCACGGACAGGTGCAAGAGACCCAGTACTTC.

The V call is TRBV30, the J call TRBJ2-7; 8 nucleotides agree with TRBD2. CDR3 length: 13 amino acids. The germline CDR1 and CDR2 sequences are GTSNPN and SVGIG (reference sequence). J lost 2 bases, V lost 5 bases, and 5 bases had no gene match. The CDR3 coding sequence is TGTGCCTGGTCTTCGGGAGGGGCCTACGAGCAGTACTTC. It is translated as CAWSSGGAYEQYF. Full variable domain (outside the CDR3, taken from reference TRBV30 and TRBJ2-7): SQTIHQWPATLVQPVGSPLSLECTVEGTSNPNLYWYRQAAGRGLQLLFYSVGIGQISSEVPQNLSASRPQDRQFILSSKKLLLSDSGFYLCAWSSGGAYEQYFGPGTRLTVT.

The V call is TRBV6-5, the J call TRBJ1-3; no firm D call. Germline CDR1 is MNHEY and CDR2 is SVGAGI. V was shortened by 5 bases and J by 4 bases, with 15 bases between the two germline ends. The CDR3 contains 15 residues. CDR3 DNA sequence: TGTGCCAGCAGTAACTTCAATTTAGGGGGAAACACCATATATTTT. Translating gives CASSNFNLGGNTIYF.

This chain joins TRBV9 and TRBJ2-7; D ambiguous. The CDR3 contains 14 residues. Germline lookup yields CDR1 SGDLS and CDR2 YYNGEE. With 0 bases removed from V and 6 bases from J, the gap between germline ends came to 13 bases. The DNA of the CDR3 is TGTGCCAGCAGCGTAGGAGTGGGGTGGGTCGAGCAGTACTTC. It is translated as CASSVGVGWVEQYF. Supplemented by reference TRBV9 and TRBJ2-7, the full variable domain reads DSGVTQTPKHLITATGQRVTLRCSPRSGDLSVYWYQQSLDQGLQFLIQYYNGEERAKGNILERFSAQQFPDLHSELNLSSLELGDSALYFCASSVGVGWVEQYFGPGTRLTVT.